The 27 T cell receptor beta chains listed next were all sequenced from one sample in a study of T cell changes during pregnancy in multiple sclerosis. Data came from immunoSEQ multiplex PCR; TCRdb stores just in-frame clones and leaves some out. This sample has 45,000 to 60,000 clones, with 75% to 95% found just once. The sample was peripheral blood, taken after pregnancy. These receptors were collected from a female donor in good health, enrolled as a control in a pregnancy study.

The gene calls are TRBV7-2 and TRBJ2-7; tentative D call: TRBD2 (5 bases). The CDR3 totals 13 residues. Trimming stripped 1 base from V and 4 bases from J, with 8 bases between. Germline loops: CDR1 SGHTA, CDR2 FQGNSA. CDR3 sequence reads: CASSLVGAYEQYF. CDR3 coding DNA: TGTGCCAGCAGCTTAGTGGGAGCATACGAGCAGTACTTC.

This chain connects TRBV28 to TRBJ1-1, with D hard to call. The CDR3 runs to 15 residues. V was pared by 6 bases and J by 0 bases, with 14 bases between. In germline, CDR1 is MDHEN, CDR2 SYDVKM. The CDR3 sequence: CASRGRGSMNTEAFF. In DNA form, the CDR3 reads TGTGCCAGCAGAGGCCGCGGTAGTATGAACACTGAAGCTTTCTTT.

V and J are TRBV27 and TRBJ1-5, with D perhaps TRBD1 (5 bases). Germline CDR1 is MNHEY and CDR2 is SMNVEV (reference sequence). Trimming shortened V by 4 bases and J by 9 bases, and 13 bases separated the two germline ends. The CDR3 is 13 residues long. DNA for the CDR3: TGTGCCAGCAGTTCTGGGGGGAGGCGGCCCCAGCATTTT. This sequence encodes CASSSGGRRPQHF.

V usage is TRBV29-1 and J usage is TRBJ1-1; D remains unclear. V gave up 8 bases and J gave up 4 bases, with 11 bases separating them. Germline CDR1 SQVTM, CDR2 ANQGSEA. This CDR3 contains 11 residues. In DNA form, the CDR3 reads TGCAGCCCTGAGCGGGGCACTGAAGCTTTCTTT. This codes for CSPERGTEAFF.

This clone has a single count. This rearrangement joins TRBV10-3 to TRBJ2-1; the match to TRBD2 covers 7 bases. The V segment lost 2 bases and the J segment 5 bases; nucleotides outside the gene matches: 9. The germline CDR1 and CDR2 sequences are ENHRY and SYGVKD. The CDR3 runs to 16 residues. The CDR3 loop is CAISEGAGRPHNEQFF. The DNA for the CDR3 is TGTGCCATCAGTGAGGGAGCGGGAAGGCCTCACAATGAGCAGTTCTTC.

This clone occurred a few times. V and J are TRBV7-9 and TRBJ2-7; 9 bases map to TRBD2. This CDR3 is 16 amino acids long. Germline V CDR1 and CDR2: SEHNR, FQNEAQ (reference sequence). V was pared by 3 bases and J by 3 bases, with 9 bases of the junction left unmatched. CDR3 protein: CASSLGGAGGLYEQYF. The CDR3, as DNA: TGTGCCAGCAGCTTGGGAGGAGCGGGAGGTCTCTACGAGCAGTACTTC.

V usage is TRBV20-1 and J usage is TRBJ1-2; no definite D call. The CDR3 length is 10 residues. Germline CDR1 and CDR2: DFQATT and SNEGSKA (reference sequence). The CDR3 DNA reads TGCAGCACTAATAGCTATGGCTACACCTTC. It codes for CSTNSYGYTF.

The genes are TRBV4-3 and TRBJ2-7; TRBD2 aligns across 7 bases. Germline V CDR1 and CDR2: LGHNA, YSLEER. Trimming took 0 bases from V and 3 from J; bases not matched to a gene: 8. This CDR3 spans 16 amino acids. The CDR3 is CASSQEAGVAGYEQYF. The CDR3 DNA is TGCGCCAGCAGCCAAGAGGCGGGAGTGGCCGGCTACGAGCAGTACTTC.

The CDR3 protein is CASRSSTSTDTQYF. The CDR3 DNA is TGTGCCAGCAGATCTAGTACTAGCACAGATACGCAGTATTTT. The rearrangement joins TRBV6-4 to TRBJ2-3; D not resolved. From germline, CDR1 is MRHNA and CDR2 SNTAGT. The CDR3 totals 14 residues. The germline V and J ends were trimmed by 6 bases and 0 bases, with 10 bases remaining between them.

The chain couples TRBV5-4 to TRBJ1-1; maybe TRBD1 (6 bases). Deletions cut 6 bases from V and 2 bases from J, with 17 bases between. This CDR3 has 15 residues. Germline values: CDR1 SGHNT, CDR2 YYREEE (reference sequence). The chain's CDR3 is CASTQDSPVNTEAFF. In DNA, the CDR3 is TGTGCCAGCACCCAGGACAGTCCCGTTAACACTGAAGCTTTCTTT.

The chain employs TRBV10-3 and TRBJ2-2, with 10 bases aligning to TRBD1. The CDR3 loop spans 15 amino acids. Looked up from germline, CDR1 is ENHRY and CDR2 is SYGVKD. The V and J ends lost 9 bases and 3 bases, in that order; junction bases with no gene match: 7. Here the CDR3 DNA reads TGTGCCATTCGGAGGACAGGGGGGGACACCGGGGAGCTGTTTTTT. Residues: CAIRRTGGDTGELFF.

This clone was seen more than once but under ten times. This rearrangement joins TRBV7-2 to TRBJ1-3; D is unclear. V was pared by 11 bases and J by 1 base, with 15 bases between. Germline V gene sequence: CDR1 SGHTA, CDR2 FQGNSA. The CDR3 is made up of 14 amino acids. CDR3 amino acids: CAVLGGGSGNTIYF. CDR3 coding DNA: TGTGCCGTCCTCGGAGGTGGATCTGGAAACACCATATATTTT. Complete variable domain (other parts from reference TRBV7-2 and TRBJ1-3): GAGVSQSPSNKVTEKGKDVELRCDPISGHTALYWYRQSLGQGLEFLIYFQGNSAPDKSGLPSDRFSAERTGGSVSTLTIQRTQQEDSAVYLCAVLGGGSGNTIYFGEGSWLTVV.

This clone is a singleton in its sample. The V call is TRBV19, the J call TRBJ1-5, with 7 bases lining up with TRBD1. The germline CDR1 and CDR2 sequences are LNHDA and SQIVND (reference sequence). This CDR3 spans 14 amino acids. Trimming took 4 bases from V and 6 from J; bases not matched to a gene: 6. For the CDR3, the DNA is TGTGCCAGTAGTACCACAGGGGTTGGTCAGCCCCAGCATTTT. Its protein product is CASSTTGVGQPQHF.

The chain uses TRBV29-1 and TRBJ2-2; D call uncertain. V lost 4 bases and J lost 3, with 6 bases in between. The length of the CDR3 is 12 residues. CDR1 and CDR2 (germline): SQVTM, ANQGSEA. The CDR3 here is CSVGLYTGELFF. CDR3 in DNA: TGCAGCGTTGGTCTCTACACCGGGGAGCTGTTTTTT.

The J gene is TRBJ1-5, the V gene TRBV5-1; the D gene is possibly TRBD1 (6 bases). Germline assignment: CDR1 SGHRS and CDR2 YFSETQ. V dropped 4 bases and J dropped 4 bases, with 15 bases sitting between them. The CDR3 is 15 residues long. The CDR3: CASSQGWGPNQPQHF. The CDR3 region has the DNA TGCGCCAGCAGCCAAGGATGGGGGCCAAATCAGCCCCAGCATTTT.

This rearrangement joins TRBV28 to TRBJ2-7; TRBD1 aligns across 9 bases. The germline gives CDR1 MDHEN, CDR2 SYDVKM. The CDR3 is 15 amino acids. V was clipped by 5 bases and J by 1 base; unmatched bases: 6. The CDR3 nucleotides read TGTGCCAGCAGTCCTACCGGGACAGGGTCCTACGAGCAGTACTTC. Its translation is CASSPTGTGSYEQYF.

This sequence joins TRBV19 and TRBJ1-1; D gene unclear. The CDR3 extends over 14 amino acids. From germline, CDR1 is LNHDA and CDR2 SQIVND (reference sequence). Deletions cut 5 bases from V and 0 bases from J, with 10 bases between. The CDR3 DNA sequence: TGTGCCAGTAGTCCCCAGACTTTGAACACTGAAGCTTTCTTT. It specifies CASSPQTLNTEAFF.

The chain links TRBV5-8 to TRBJ2-3, with 8 bases matching TRBD2. This CDR3 spans 15 amino acids. With V trimmed by 2 bases and J by 1 base, 3 bases remained unmatched. The germline V gene has CDR1 SGHTS and CDR2 YDEGEE. The CDR3 nucleotides are TGTGCCAGCAGCTTCAGCGGGGGCGGCACAGATACGCAGTATTTT. Amino acids: CASSFSGGGTDTQYF.

CDR3 sequence reads: CASSTNADEQFF. The CDR3 nucleotides read TGCGCCAGCAGCACCAACGCGGATGAGCAGTTCTTC. The chain couples TRBV5-1 to TRBJ2-1; D not resolved. Germline CDR1 reads SGHRS; CDR2 reads YFSETQ. CDR3 length: 12 amino acids. V was trimmed by 4 bases and J by 8 bases, leaving 10 bases between them.

J is TRBJ2-1 and V is TRBV11-1, with 8 nucleotides matching TRBD2. Trimming at V came to 4 bases and at J to 8 bases, leaving 10 bases not matched to a gene. Germline CDR1 SGHAT, CDR2 FQDESV (reference sequence). This CDR3 is built from 15 residues. CDR3 region: CASSSSGLVSDEQFF. The CDR3 nucleotides read TGTGCCAGCAGCTCCTCGGGACTAGTCAGCGATGAGCAGTTCTTC.

A note on this clone: Germline is not matched at one junction end, which may reflect a read error. The chain is built from TRBV23-1 and TRBJ1-1; TRBD1 aligns across 9 bases. TRBV23-1 is an open reading frame, and its role is uncertain. The CDR3 spans 15 residues. The CDR3 spells CASSQKGQGNTEVFF. The DNA for the CDR3 is TGCGCCAGCAGTCAAAAAGGACAGGGGAACACTGAAGTTTTCTTT.

J is TRBJ2-7 and V is TRBV19, with D perhaps TRBD1 (6 bases). V gave up 5 bases and J gave up 3 bases, with 14 bases separating them. Germline CDR1 reads LNHDA; CDR2 reads SQIVND (reference sequence). The CDR3 extends over 14 amino acids. The CDR3 protein is CASSPFDRHYEQYF. The CDR3 DNA reads as TGTGCCAGTAGTCCTTTCGACAGGCACTACGAGCAGTACTTC.

This rearrangement joins TRBV2 to TRBJ2-5; D may be TRBD1 (5 bases). This CDR3 has 16 residues. Trimming took 4 bases from V and 2 from J, leaving 17 bases between them. CDR1 SNHLY and CDR2 FYNNEI come from the germline V gene. For the CDR3, the DNA is TGTGCCAGCAGTGCTAGGGGTTTTATGAATCAAGAGACCCAGTACTTC. Amino acids: CASSARGFMNQETQYF.

J is TRBJ2-1 and V is TRBV6-1; 8 bases match TRBD2. There are 15 residues in the CDR3. After removal of 1 base from V and 4 bases from J, the junction contained 3 bases not matched to a gene. The germline V gene encodes CDR1 MNHNS and CDR2 SASEGT. CDR3 sequence (DNA): TGTGCCAGCAGTGAAGAACTAGCGGCTTACAATGAGCAGTTCTTC. This codes for CASSEELAAYNEQFF.

The chain carries TRBV7-9 and TRBJ1-1, with D maybe TRBD1 (5 bases). Germline CDR1 is SEHNR and CDR2 is FQNEAQ (reference sequence). This CDR3 comprises 17 residues. V was cut by 3 bases and J by 0 bases, with 17 bases left in between. CDR3 in DNA: TGTGCCAGCAGCTTGAGGCAGGGATCCATCATGAACACTGAAGCTTTCTTT. Residues: CASSLRQGSIMNTEAFF.

The CDR3 coding sequence is TGCGCCAGCTCCTTTCGTATTAGCGGGTTGGATCAGCCCCAGCATTTT. Translation: CASSFRISGLDQPQHF. The chain couples TRBV4-1 to TRBJ1-5; no reliable D call. The germline V gene has CDR1 MGHRA and CDR2 YSYEKL. V shed 8 bases and J shed 5 bases, with 22 bases lying between them. This CDR3 is built from 16 residues.

The chain carries TRBV28 and TRBJ2-1; 9 bases agree with TRBD2. The V segment lost 5 bases and the J segment 6 bases; nucleotides outside the gene matches: 8. Germline-derived CDR1 and CDR2 are MDHEN and SYDVKM. The CDR3 totals 15 residues. The CDR3: CASSPRGGRGNEQFF. DNA of the CDR3: TGTGCCAGCAGTCCCAGGGGCGGGAGGGGCAATGAGCAGTTCTTC.